This entry lists 15 T cell receptor beta chains sequenced from one sample in a study of CD8 T cells in ankylosing spondylitis. Using its own MiXCR run on the 5' RACE reads, TCRdb lists one record per CDR3 protein. The sample lists almost 30,000 distinct CDR3 sequences, 5.3% occurring once. The specimen sequenced was blood, either unsorted or a sorted T cell fraction (not recorded which). The receptors here all came from a female donor with ankylosing spondylitis or in good health (not recorded which).

The sample holds many counts of this clonotype. The chain joins TRBV9 to TRBJ2-3, with TRBD2 matching over 11 bases. The trim removed 1 base at V and 1 base at J, leaving 5 bases unmatched. The germline V gene encodes CDR1 SGDLS and CDR2 YYNGEE. The CDR3 covers 17 residues. Written as DNA, the CDR3 is TGTGCCAGCAGCGTATCTACTAGCGGGAGCGGCACAGATACGCAGTATTTT. This sequence encodes CASSVSTSGSGTDTQYF.

This clonotype was found a few times. Written as DNA, the CDR3 is TGTGCCAGCAGCGTAAGAACGGGAGGCGCCTACGAGCAGTACTTC. It specifies CASSVRTGGAYEQYF. This sequence joins TRBV9 and TRBJ2-7; TRBD2 matches at 7 bases. The CDR3 has 15 amino acids. The V segment lost 1 base and the J segment 2 bases; nucleotides outside the gene matches: 6. Germline V gene data show CDR1 as SGDLS and CDR2 as YYNGEE. The whole variable domain, remainder taken from reference TRBV9 and TRBJ2-7, is DSGVTQTPKHLITATGQRVTLRCSPRSGDLSVYWYQQSLDQGLQFLIQYYNGEERAKGNILERFSAQQFPDLHSELNLSSLELGDSALYFCASSVRTGGAYEQYFGPGTRLTVT.

This clonotype was counted a few times. The genes are TRBV9 and TRBJ2-1, with 7 positions matching TRBD1. The V gene's germline CDR1 is SGDLS and CDR2 YYNGEE. The CDR3 length is 18 residues. V shed 1 base, J shed 2 bases, and the junction held 12 bases outside the gene matches. The CDR3 bases are TGTGCCAGCAGCGTATCGCTACAGGGGTTCGTTGCCTACAATGAGCAGTTCTTC. The encoded protein is CASSVSLQGFVAYNEQFF.

This clonotype has ten or more counts. V usage is TRBV9 and J usage is TRBJ2-3, with 7 positions matching TRBD2. The CDR3 extends over 16 amino acids. The trim removed 2 bases at V and 0 bases at J, leaving 6 bases unmatched. Germline V lookup: CDR1 SGDLS, CDR2 YYNGEE. CDR3 in amino acids: CASSVLAGSSTDTQYF. DNA of the CDR3: TGTGCCAGCAGCGTTTTAGCGGGTTCTAGCACAGATACGCAGTATTTT.

This clonotype was seen at least ten times. The chain has TRBV9 and TRBJ2-2; no reliable D call. Germline V gives CDR1 SGDLS, CDR2 YYNGEE. CDR3 length: 15 residues. V gave up 1 base and J gave up 4 bases, with 11 bases separating them. CDR3 loop: CASSVSDRTTGELFF. CDR3 nucleotides: TGTGCCAGCAGCGTAAGCGATCGGACCACCGGGGAGCTGTTTTTT.

This clonotype was recorded many times. The CDR3 sequence is CASSPTRLSSYEQYF. In DNA form, the CDR3 reads TGTGCCAGCAGCCCCACCCGGTTGAGCTCCTACGAGCAGTACTTC. V is TRBV9 and J is TRBJ2-7; D unresolved. Trimming pared 4 bases from V and 0 bases from J, leaving 14 bases between. Germline CDR1 SGDLS, CDR2 YYNGEE. The CDR3 loop spans 15 amino acids. The full variable domain, with the rest looked up from reference TRBV9 and TRBJ2-7, is DSGVTQTPKHLITATGQRVTLRCSPRSGDLSVYWYQQSLDQGLQFLIQYYNGEERAKGNILERFSAQQFPDLHSELNLSSLELGDSALYFCASSPTRLSSYEQYFGPGTRLTVT.

A few counts support this clonotype. The V call is TRBV9, the J call TRBJ2-6; 11 bases are shared with TRBD1. There are 20 residues in the CDR3. V was pared by 3 bases and J by 3 bases, with 14 bases of the junction left unmatched. The germline V gene encodes CDR1 SGDLS and CDR2 YYNGEE. The CDR3 spells CASSDIRGQGAPGGANVLTF. The CDR3 nucleotides read TGTGCCAGCAGCGACATAAGAGGACAGGGGGCGCCAGGTGGGGCCAACGTCCTGACTTTC.

This clonotype was picked up a small number of times. This chain links TRBV9 with TRBJ1-2, with no clear D. Per the germline V gene, CDR1 is SGDLS and CDR2 is YYNGEE. The CDR3 contains 13 residues. Trimming removed 0 bases at V and 0 bases at J, with 3 bases between. CDR3 nucleotide sequence: TGTGCCAGCAGCGTAGCTGCTAACTATGGCTACACCTTC. Its translation: CASSVAANYGYTF.

V and J are TRBV9 and TRBJ2-1, with 10 bases that match TRBD2. The CDR3 loop spans 18 amino acids. Trimming took 0 bases from V and 1 from J; bases not matched to a gene: 7. CDR1 SGDLS and CDR2 YYNGEE come from the germline V gene. The CDR3 nucleotides are TGTGCCAGCAGCGTAGCTCTATCTAGCGGGAGATCCTACAATGAGCAGTTCTTC. Its protein is CASSVALSSGRSYNEQFF.

This clonotype was picked up many times. The chain carries TRBV9 and TRBJ1-2; 8 bases fit TRBD1. The CDR3 is 14 amino acids. V dropped 3 bases and J dropped 8; count of bases not matched to a gene: 9. CDR1 is SGDLS and CDR2 is YYNGEE in the germline V gene. CDR3 in amino acids: CASSGGDRRGGYTF. As DNA, the CDR3 is TGTGCCAGCAGCGGAGGGGACAGGCGGGGAGGCTACACCTTC.

The rearrangement uses TRBV9 and TRBJ2-7, with 10 bases lining up with TRBD1. The germline CDR1 and CDR2 sequences are SGDLS and YYNGEE. This CDR3 is built from 16 residues. V was pared by 0 bases and J by 5 bases, with 8 bases of the junction left unmatched. In DNA form, the CDR3 reads TGTGCCAGCAGCGTAGTGGGCGACAGGGGGCCCAACGAGCAGTACTTC. Translation: CASSVVGDRGPNEQYF. The variable domain in full, with the rest retrieved from reference TRBV9 and TRBJ2-7, is DSGVTQTPKHLITATGQRVTLRCSPRSGDLSVYWYQQSLDQGLQFLIQYYNGEERAKGNILERFSAQQFPDLHSELNLSSLELGDSALYFCASSVVGDRGPNEQYFGPGTRLTVT.

The chain uses TRBV9 and TRBJ1-5, with 7 bases that match TRBD1. This CDR3 is 14 amino acids long. Germline loops: CDR1 SGDLS, CDR2 YYNGEE. Trimming took 3 bases from V and 5 from J; bases not matched to a gene: 5. The CDR3 DNA sequence: TGTGCCAGCAGCGCCGGGACAGTTGATCAGCCCCAGCATTTT. Amino acids: CASSAGTVDQPQHF.

In this sample, this clonotype turned up many times. The chain links TRBV9 to TRBJ2-5; 13 nucleotides match TRBD2. CDR1 is SGDLS and CDR2 is YYNGEE in the germline V gene. The CDR3 is made up of 14 amino acids. The V and J ends lost 6 bases and 2 bases, in that order; junction bases with no gene match: 1. CDR3 sequence reads: CASTTSGGQETQYF. CDR3 DNA sequence: TGTGCCAGCACGACTAGCGGGGGGCAAGAGACCCAGTACTTC. Variable domain in full (rest from reference TRBV9 and TRBJ2-5): DSGVTQTPKHLITATGQRVTLRCSPRSGDLSVYWYQQSLDQGLQFLIQYYNGEERAKGNILERFSAQQFPDLHSELNLSSLELGDSALYFCASTTSGGQETQYFGPGTRLLVL.

This clonotype was seen many times. V is TRBV9 and J is TRBJ2-6, with D perhaps TRBD1 (6 bases). This CDR3 contains 20 residues. V was trimmed by 0 bases and J by 4 bases, leaving 23 bases between them. Germline V gene data show CDR1 as SGDLS and CDR2 as YYNGEE. CDR3 DNA: TGTGCCAGCAGCGTAGATCCCGAAGGGGGACCAATTGCCGGGGCCAACGTCCTGACTTTC. Its protein is CASSVDPEGGPIAGANVLTF.

V gene TRBV9 combines with J gene TRBJ2-1; D is uncertain. The germline V gene encodes CDR1 SGDLS and CDR2 YYNGEE. CDR3 length equals 13 residues. V was clipped by 1 base and J by 2 bases, with 4 bases between them. The CDR3 bases are TGTGCCAGCAGCGTAAGCCCCTACAATGAGCAGTTCTTC. The encoded protein is CASSVSPYNEQFF. Looking up the rest from reference TRBV9 and TRBJ2-1 gives the full variable domain: DSGVTQTPKHLITATGQRVTLRCSPRSGDLSVYWYQQSLDQGLQFLIQYYNGEERAKGNILERFSAQQFPDLHSELNLSSLELGDSALYFCASSVSPYNEQFFGPGTRLTVL.